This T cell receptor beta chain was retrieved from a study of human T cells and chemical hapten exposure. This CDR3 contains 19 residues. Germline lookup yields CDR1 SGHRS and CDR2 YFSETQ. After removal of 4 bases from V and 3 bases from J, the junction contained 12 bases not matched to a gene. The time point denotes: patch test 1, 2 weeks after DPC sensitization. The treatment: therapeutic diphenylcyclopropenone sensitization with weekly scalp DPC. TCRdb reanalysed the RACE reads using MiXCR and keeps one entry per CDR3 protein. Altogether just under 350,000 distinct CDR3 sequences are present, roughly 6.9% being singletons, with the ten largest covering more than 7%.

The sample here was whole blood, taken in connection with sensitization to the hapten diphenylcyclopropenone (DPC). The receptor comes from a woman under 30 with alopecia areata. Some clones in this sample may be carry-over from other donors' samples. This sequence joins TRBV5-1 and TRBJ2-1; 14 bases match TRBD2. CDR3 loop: CASSTEGLAGAAVYNEQFF. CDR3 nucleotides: TGCGCCAGCAGCACCGAGGGACTAGCGGGGGCCGCCGTCTACAATGAGCAGTTCTTC.